The next 30 T cell receptor beta chains were all read from a single sample in a study of cytomegalovirus exposure and HLA in healthy donors. Primers included in the PCR were 60 Vbeta and 13 Jbeta primers. Method: immunoSEQ multiplex PCR; TCRdb's copy keeps in-frame clones and lacks some. Here the sample spans about 160,000 clones, 75% to 80% being singletons. Sequencing was carried out using PBMCs. Receptors were obtained from a woman between 40 and 55 years old in good health and CMV-seronegative.

The rearrangement joins TRBV5-4 to TRBJ2-3; D may be TRBD2 (6 bases). The CDR3 loop spans 13 amino acids. Trimming stripped 3 bases from V and 7 bases from J, with 12 bases between. Germline loops: CDR1 SGHNT, CDR2 YYREEE (reference sequence). CDR3 residues: CASSWGVDYTQYF. The DNA for the CDR3 is TGTGCCAGCAGCTGGGGGGTCGATTATACGCAGTATTTT.

The chain recombines TRBV18 with TRBJ1-2; 9 nucleotides line up with TRBD1. Germline V gene sequence: CDR1 KGHSH, CDR2 LQKENI. CDR3 size: 13 residues. V lost 5 bases, J lost 5 bases, and 3 bases stayed unmatched. The CDR3 sequence: CASSAGTGYGYTF. The CDR3 nucleotides read TGTGCCAGCTCAGCCGGGACAGGGTATGGCTACACCTTC.

CDR3 amino acids: CASSINSPLHF. As DNA, the CDR3 is TGTGCCAGCAGCATAAATTCACCCCTCCACTTT. The rearrangement links TRBV5-6 to TRBJ1-6; D not certain. V lost 4 bases to trimming and J lost 7 bases, with 3 bases between them. This CDR3 is built from 11 residues. Germline-derived CDR1 and CDR2 are SGHDT and YYEEEE.

The rearrangement joins TRBV7-9 to TRBJ2-1; no definite D call. Germline-derived CDR1 and CDR2 are SEHNR and FQNEAQ (reference sequence). This CDR3 comprises 14 residues. With 3 bases removed from V and 8 bases from J, the gap between germline ends came to 14 bases. CDR3 in DNA: TGTGCCAGCAGCTTTCTAGAGGAGTCTCATGAGCAGTTCTTC. Its protein product is CASSFLEESHEQFF.

The chain uses TRBV7-9 and TRBJ1-5; TRBD1 aligns across 7 bases. This CDR3 contains 16 residues. Germline values: CDR1 SEHNR, CDR2 FQNEAQ (reference sequence). J gave up 2 bases and V 2 bases, and 6 bases lay outside the gene matches. In DNA form, the CDR3 reads TGTGCCAGCAGCTTATGGCTGCAGGGGGGCAATCAGCCCCAGCATTTT. Amino acid sequence: CASSLWLQGGNQPQHF.

This chain links TRBV14 with TRBJ1-6; 7 nucleotides agree with TRBD1. Germline loops: CDR1 SGHDN, CDR2 FVKESK. The CDR3 covers 19 residues. V was clipped by 0 bases and J by 0 bases; unmatched bases: 8. Written as DNA, the CDR3 is TGTGCCAGCAGCCAAGATATATCGAGACAGGGCTCCTATAATTCACCCCTCCACTTT. Its translation is CASSQDISRQGSYNSPLHF.

This chain uses TRBV5-1 with TRBJ1-1; maybe TRBD1 (5 bases). Trimming removed 0 bases from V and 1 base from J, with 10 bases in between. The CDR3 has 15 amino acids. Per germline, CDR1 SGHRS and CDR2 YFSETQ. The CDR3 DNA follows: TGCGCCAGCAGCTTGGGCCCCCAGGGGAACACTGAAGCTTTCTTT. Amino acids: CASSLGPQGNTEAFF.

J is TRBJ1-5 and V is TRBV19, with D hard to call. V was shortened by 3 bases and J by 0 bases, with 12 bases between the two germline ends. CDR1 is LNHDA and CDR2 is SQIVND in the germline V gene (reference sequence). The CDR3 runs to 16 residues. The CDR3 DNA is TGTGCCAGTAGTATCTGGGCAGTAAATAGCAATCAGCCCCAGCATTTT. It translates to CASSIWAVNSNQPQHF.

V is TRBV7-3 and J is TRBJ2-5; no clear D gene. The V and J ends lost 6 bases and 4 bases respectively, with 15 bases between them. The germline V gene has CDR1 SGHTA and CDR2 FQGTGA. The CDR3 runs 14 residues. CDR3 amino acids: CASRNPRCAETQYF. DNA for the CDR3: TGTGCCAGCAGAAATCCCAGGTGTGCAGAGACCCAGTACTTC.

The V call is TRBV6-5, the J call TRBJ2-5; tentative D call: TRBD2 (6 bases). The germline V gene encodes CDR1 MNHEY and CDR2 SVGAGI. The length of the CDR3 is 14 residues. V was shortened by 5 bases and J by 4 bases, with 14 bases between the two germline ends. This chain's CDR3 is CASSGEAGGETQYF. Written as DNA, the CDR3 is TGTGCCAGCAGTGGGGAGGCAGGAGGAGAGACCCAGTACTTC.

The rearrangement links TRBV27 to TRBJ1-5, with TRBD1 matching over 10 bases. There are 16 residues in the CDR3. V was clipped by 5 bases and J by 5 bases; unmatched bases: 9. Looked up from germline, CDR1 is MNHEY and CDR2 is SMNVEV (reference sequence). CDR3 nucleotide sequence: TGTGCCAGCAGTCCACTTGGGGACAGGGGTCATCAGCCCCAGCATTTT. The encoded protein is CASSPLGDRGHQPQHF.

This clone was seen more than once but under ten times. The rearrangement joins TRBV2 to TRBJ1-4; 9 bases line up with TRBD1. The CDR3 extends over 15 amino acids. With 5 bases clipped from V and 6 bases from J, the junction kept 7 bases outside the gene matches. Germline loops: CDR1 SNHLY, CDR2 FYNNEI. CDR3 DNA sequence: TGTGCCAGCAGTTCTGACAGGGACAGGGATGAAAAACTGTTTTTT. Its translation: CASSSDRDRDEKLFF. Combining the CDR3 with reference TRBV2 and TRBJ1-4 gives the whole variable domain EPEVTQTPSHQVTQMGQEVILRCVPISNHLYFYWYRQILGQKVEFLVSFYNNEISEKSEIFDDQFSVERPDGSNFTLKIRSTKLEDSAMYFCASSSDRDRDEKLFFGSGTQLSVL.

This clone was counted a few times. The chain joins TRBV5-4 to TRBJ2-2; D is unclear. The V end lost 2 bases, the J end lost 1 base, and 6 bases lay between the germline ends. The germline gives CDR1 SGHNT, CDR2 YYREEE (reference sequence). There are 14 residues in the CDR3. Written as DNA, the CDR3 is TGTGCCAGCAGCTTACAGCAGAACACCGGGGAGCTGTTTTTT. This encodes CASSLQQNTGELFF.

This chain links TRBV28 with TRBJ1-2; D not certain. Between the trimmed V and J ends, which lost 3 bases and 1 base, there was a span of 12 bases. This CDR3 is 15 amino acids long. Per the germline V gene, CDR1 is MDHEN and CDR2 is SYDVKM. In DNA, the CDR3 is TGTGCCAGCAGTTTGGTTCCTCCTATTAACTATGGCTACACCTTC. Protein product: CASSLVPPINYGYTF.

This clone turned up a few times. This CDR3 reads CASRLEGVNEKLFF. CDR3 nucleotide sequence: TGTGCCAGCAGGCTTGAGGGGGTGAATGAAAAACTGTTTTTT. V usage is TRBV27 and J usage is TRBJ1-4, with a weak D call TRBD1 (6 bases). V was pared by 6 bases and J by 5 bases, with 13 bases between. Germline values: CDR1 MNHEY, CDR2 SMNVEV (reference sequence). CDR3 size: 14 residues.

The V call is TRBV11-1, the J call TRBJ1-6; the match to TRBD1 covers 7 bases. CDR1 and CDR2 (germline): SGHAT, FQDESV (reference sequence). V lost 1 base, J lost 10 bases, and 1 base stayed unmatched. This CDR3 region has 13 residues. CDR3 sequence (DNA): TGTGCCAGCAGCTTAGGAGGGGGCTCACCCCTCCACTTT. Protein product: CASSLGGGSPLHF.

V gene TRBV10-3 combines with J gene TRBJ2-3, with 7 bases lining up with TRBD1. CDR1 is ENHRY, CDR2 SYGVKD, per germline. V dropped 6 bases and J dropped 0; count of bases not matched to a gene: 9. This CDR3 comprises 16 residues. The CDR3 nucleotides read TGTGCCATCAGCGATTGGACAGGAGCTAGCACAGATACGCAGTATTTT. Translated: CAISDWTGASTDTQYF.

J is TRBJ2-5 and V is TRBV2, with D perhaps TRBD1 (5 bases). The germline V gene encodes CDR1 SNHLY and CDR2 FYNNEI. This CDR3 comprises 13 residues. Trimming shortened V by 2 bases and J by 5 bases, and 9 bases separated the two germline ends. The CDR3 coding sequence is TGTGCCAGCAGTGAAATAGGGGCGGAGACCCAGTACTTC. Translating it yields CASSEIGAETQYF.

CDR3 DNA: TGTGCCAGCAGCTCCATCCCCGGCGCGGGGGAGCAGTTCTTC. Its translation: CASSSIPGAGEQFF. V usage is TRBV11-2 and J usage is TRBJ2-1, with D possibly TRBD2 on 6 matching bases. V was clipped by 4 bases and J by 10 bases, with 17 bases between them. CDR1 is SGHAT and CDR2 is FQNNGV in the germline V gene. This CDR3 region has 14 residues.

V and J are TRBV5-4 and TRBJ2-7; 12 nucleotides align to TRBD2. With 4 bases clipped from V and 3 bases from J, the junction kept 11 bases outside the gene matches. Germline lookup yields CDR1 SGHNT and CDR2 YYREEE (reference sequence). The CDR3 runs 17 residues. CDR3 coding DNA: TGTGCCAGCAGCCTCACCCGACTAGCGGGGGAGATCTACGAGCAGTACTTC. Translating it yields CASSLTRLAGEIYEQYF.

The chain employs TRBV6-5 and TRBJ2-1; D is ambiguous. The CDR3 is made up of 15 amino acids. CDR1 MNHEY and CDR2 SVGAGI come from the germline V gene. Trimming cost V 4 bases and J 5 bases, with 15 bases left between them. CDR3 residues: CASSSHGNLDNEQFF. CDR3 DNA sequence: TGTGCCAGCAGTTCCCACGGAAATCTAGACAATGAGCAGTTCTTC.

The chain employs TRBV5-4 and TRBJ2-7; the D gene is possibly TRBD1 (5 bases). Germline V lookup: CDR1 SGHNT, CDR2 YYREEE (reference sequence). V lost 3 bases to trimming and J lost 5 bases, with 9 bases between them. The CDR3 extends over 12 amino acids. This chain's CDR3 is CASSSIGDEQYF. In DNA, the CDR3 is TGTGCCAGCAGCTCGATAGGGGACGAGCAGTACTTC.

The chain recombines TRBV7-9 with TRBJ1-2; D may be TRBD1 (5 bases). The CDR3 has 13 residues. The germline CDR1 and CDR2 sequences are SEHNR and FQNEAQ (reference sequence). The V and J ends lost 5 bases and 4 bases respectively, with 11 bases between them. The CDR3 DNA is TGTGCCAGCAGCCTTCAGGGCACCTATGGCTACACCTTC. This encodes CASSLQGTYGYTF.

The rearrangement uses TRBV19 and TRBJ1-3; 10 bases fit TRBD1. The trim removed 5 bases at V and 0 bases at J, leaving 4 bases unmatched. The CDR3 totals 16 residues. The germline gives CDR1 LNHDA, CDR2 SQIVND (reference sequence). The CDR3 loop is CASSGGTGVSGNTIYF. The CDR3, as DNA: TGTGCCAGTAGTGGAGGGACAGGGGTCTCTGGAAACACCATATATTTT.

The chain combines TRBV5-1 with TRBJ1-5, with 8 positions matching TRBD1. With 1 base clipped from V and 5 bases from J, the junction kept 5 bases outside the gene matches. Germline CDR1 reads SGHRS; CDR2 reads YFSETQ. This CDR3 contains 15 residues. This CDR3 is CASSLRQGRDQPQHF. The CDR3 nucleotides read TGCGCCAGCAGCTTGCGACAGGGGCGAGATCAGCCCCAGCATTTT.

The chain combines TRBV2 with TRBJ2-7; D may be TRBD1 (5 bases). V was trimmed by 7 bases and J by 0 bases, leaving 19 bases between them. Per germline, CDR1 SNHLY and CDR2 FYNNEI. The CDR3 spans 16 residues. The CDR3 DNA sequence: TGTGCCAGCAAGGTCATAAGAGGACAAGACTCCTACGAGCAGTACTTC. Translation gives CASKVIRGQDSYEQYF.

The V gene is TRBV11-1, the J gene TRBJ1-1; D perhaps matches TRBD1 (6 bases). Germline V gene lookup returns CDR1 SGHAT and CDR2 FQDESV (reference sequence). The CDR3 is made up of 14 amino acids. The V gene lost 4 bases and the J gene lost 1 base, with 10 bases spanning the gap. The CDR3 sequence: CASSSGQWNTEAFF. CDR3 coding DNA: TGTGCCAGCAGCTCTGGACAGTGGAACACTGAAGCTTTCTTT.

The chain is built from TRBV19 and TRBJ1-1; a possible D gene is TRBD1 (5 bases). This CDR3 has 16 residues. CDR1 is LNHDA, CDR2 SQIVND, per germline (reference sequence). The V end lost 0 bases, the J end lost 3 bases, and 14 bases lay between the germline ends. The chain's CDR3 is CASSIDRAGIDTEAFF. DNA of the CDR3: TGTGCCAGTAGTATAGATCGGGCAGGGATAGACACTGAAGCTTTCTTT. The entire variable domain, with the rest obtained from reference TRBV19 and TRBJ1-1, is as follows: DGGITQSPKYLFRKEGQNVTLSCEQNLNHDAMYWYRQDPGQGLRLIYYSQIVNDFQKGDIAEGYSVSREKKESFPLTVTSAQKNPTAFYLCASSIDRAGIDTEAFFGQGTRLTVV.

The chain combines TRBV4-1 with TRBJ2-7, with D tentatively TRBD1 (5 bases). Per germline, CDR1 MGHRA and CDR2 YSYEKL. The CDR3 has 17 amino acids. Trimming removed 0 bases from V and 7 bases from J, with 22 bases in between. The CDR3 reads CASSQEASQEGVGEQYF. The DNA for the CDR3 is TGCGCCAGCAGCCAAGAGGCATCACAAGAAGGGGTGGGGGAGCAGTACTTC.

This clone was picked up a small number of times. The chain couples TRBV15 to TRBJ2-5; D is possibly TRBD2 (5 bases). Trimming left V 0 bases short and J 4 bases short, with 12 bases between. The germline V gene has CDR1 LNHNV and CDR2 YYDKDF (reference sequence). This CDR3 region has 15 residues. CDR3 DNA: TGTGCCACCAGCAGAGATTCGTGGGCGGGAGAGACCCAGTACTTC. Amino acid sequence: CATSRDSWAGETQYF.